What follows are 23 T cell receptor beta chains derived from one specimen sequenced in a study of persistence of HIV-infected CD4 T cells. The libraries were made with immunoSEQ version 4 in survey mode. Assay used: immunoSEQ multiplex PCR; TCRdb lists only in-frame clones, some missing. The sample includes 30,000 to 45,000 clones, 82% of them seen just once. The stimulus was an HIV-1 Gag 15-mer peptide pool, about 1 ug/peptide/mL. CD40L/CD69 double-negative CD45RO-high memory CD4+ T cells were collected. These receptors lack a known antigen. The specimen was cultured CD4+ T cells from PBMCs, collected from a patient who received antiretroviral therapy. Source of these receptors: an adult with HIV. The donor label of this sample is uncertain.

V and J are TRBV27 and TRBJ2-3; no reliable D call. This CDR3 has 13 amino acids. From germline, CDR1 is MNHEY and CDR2 SMNVEV (reference sequence). V shed 6 bases and J shed 0 bases, with 7 bases lying between them. The CDR3 is CASRDRSTDTQYF. DNA of the CDR3: TGTGCCAGCAGAGACCGGAGCACAGATACGCAGTATTTT.

This chain uses TRBV24-1 with TRBJ1-5, with D unclear. Germline V CDR1 and CDR2: KGHDR, SFDVKD. V lost 7 bases, J lost 7 bases, and 4 bases lay in between. This CDR3 is built from 10 residues. CDR3 sequence reads: CATSGQPQHF. CDR3 DNA sequence: TGTGCCACCAGCGGCCAGCCCCAGCATTTT.

The J gene is TRBJ2-5, the V gene TRBV5-1, with a possible D match to TRBD1 (5 bases). CDR1 and CDR2 (germline): SGHRS, YFSETQ. Between the trimmed V and J ends, which lost 0 bases and 5 bases, there was a span of 11 bases. This CDR3 spans 14 amino acids. The CDR3 coding sequence is TGCGCCAGCAGCTTGGAATCAGGGCGGGAGACCCAGTACTTC. The encoded protein is CASSLESGRETQYF. Filled out from reference TRBV5-1 and TRBJ2-5, the complete variable domain reads KAGVTQTPRYLIKTRGQQVTLSCSPISGHRSVSWYQQTPGQGLQFLFEYFSETQRNKGNFPGRFSGRQFSNSRSEMNVSTLELGDSALYLCASSLESGRETQYFGPGTRLLVL.

The rearrangement joins TRBV18 to TRBJ1-4; possibly TRBD1 for D (5 bases). The germline V gene has CDR1 KGHSH and CDR2 LQKENI. This CDR3 spans 15 amino acids. V was clipped by 4 bases and J by 5 bases, with 14 bases between them. The CDR3 loop is CASSQSGSQNEKLFF. The CDR3 DNA reads as TGTGCCAGCTCACAATCAGGGTCCCAGAATGAAAAACTGTTTTTT.

This chain links TRBV5-8 with TRBJ1-1; D unresolved. Germline V gives CDR1 SGHTS, CDR2 YDEGEE. The CDR3 has 11 residues. The V end was cut by 6 bases, the J end by 1 base, with 4 bases between. Written as DNA, the CDR3 is TGTGCCAGCAACAGGAACACTGAAGCTTTCTTT. This sequence encodes CASNRNTEAFF.

The chain links TRBV9 to TRBJ2-6; tentative D call: TRBD2 (5 bases). The CDR3 spans 15 residues. The ends were cut back, 0 bases at V and 2 bases at J, with 6 bases in the middle. Germline CDR1 and CDR2: SGDLS and YYNGEE. CDR3 nucleotide sequence: TGTGCCAGCAGCGTAGAGGGAGCTGGGGCCAACGTCCTGACTTTC. As protein: CASSVEGAGANVLTF.

The rearrangement uses TRBV6-5 and TRBJ2-2, with 7 bases matching TRBD2. CDR3 length equals 16 residues. From germline, CDR1 is MNHEY and CDR2 SVGAGI. The trim removed 0 bases at V and 2 bases at J, leaving 3 bases unmatched. The CDR3: CASSYSGGVNTGELFF. The CDR3 DNA reads TGTGCCAGCAGTTACTCGGGGGGGGTCAACACCGGGGAGCTGTTTTTT.

The V gene is TRBV7-8, the J gene TRBJ2-1; D remains ambiguous. Trimming took 1 base from V and 9 from J, leaving 13 bases between them. Per the germline V gene, CDR1 is SGHVS and CDR2 is FQNEAQ. CDR3 length: 14 residues. The CDR3 nucleotides are TGTGCCAGCAGCTTAGTTAGCTCCCAGGTTGAGCAGTTCTTC. Protein sequence: CASSLVSSQVEQFF.

This sequence joins TRBV29-1 and TRBJ2-7; 7 bases line up with TRBD2. The CDR3 length is 14 residues. The V gene's germline CDR1 is SQVTM and CDR2 ANQGSEA. The CDR3 protein is CTLSFGTGGYEQYV. CDR3 nucleotide sequence: TGCACCCTATCGTTTGGGACGGGGGGTTACGAGCAGTACGTC.

The chain employs TRBV10-1 and TRBJ2-1, with 10 bases fitting TRBD2. The CDR3 contains 19 residues. V lost 0 bases and J lost 0; bases outside the gene matches: 8. Germline loops: CDR1 WNHNN, CDR2 SYGVQD (reference sequence). The CDR3 loop reads CASSESGLAGASSYNEQFF. CDR3 bases: TGCGCCAGCAGTGAGTCAGGGCTAGCGGGGGCTAGCTCCTACAATGAGCAGTTCTTC.

The chain combines TRBV5-6 with TRBJ1-2, with TRBD1 as a possible D gene (6 bases). Germline assignment: CDR1 SGHDT and CDR2 YYEEEE. This CDR3 has 15 amino acids. V lost 4 bases and J lost 4, with 17 bases in between. CDR3 nucleotide sequence: TGTGCCAGCAGCCCAGGGGTGCAGGCCCTCTATGGCTACACCTTC. This sequence encodes CASSPGVQALYGYTF.

The rearrangement uses TRBV6-5 and TRBJ2-1; D unresolved. The CDR3 contains 15 residues. V was cut by 6 bases and J by 8 bases, with 20 bases left in between. The germline V gene encodes CDR1 MNHEY and CDR2 SVGAGI. The CDR3 sequence: CASSRGRIGAHEQFF. The CDR3 nucleotides read TGTGCCAGCAGCCGCGGCCGAATCGGAGCCCATGAGCAGTTCTTC.

The sample holds a few counts of this clone. V usage is TRBV19 and J usage is TRBJ1-3, with D possibly matching TRBD1 (5 bases). The V and J ends lost 11 bases and 2 bases respectively, with 13 bases between them. The CDR3 is 13 residues long. Germline CDR1 and CDR2: LNHDA and SQIVND (reference sequence). CDR3 in amino acids: CAASRGAGNTIYF. In DNA, the CDR3 is TGTGCCGCTAGTCGGGGGGCTGGAAACACCATATATTTT.

CDR3 protein: CTSSQEGWANYGYTF. CDR3 nucleotides: TGCACCAGCAGCCAAGAAGGGTGGGCTAACTATGGCTACACCTTC. This chain joins TRBV1 and TRBJ1-2. TRBV1 is described as a pseudogene. CDR3 length: 15 residues.

The chain carries TRBV9 and TRBJ1-2, with D possibly being TRBD1 (6 bases). The CDR3 totals 14 residues. Germline values: CDR1 SGDLS, CDR2 YYNGEE. The germline V and J ends were trimmed by 4 bases and 3 bases, with 13 bases remaining between them. As DNA, the CDR3 is TGTGCCAGCAGCTTCGTGACAGGCGACTATGGCTACACCTTC. This encodes CASSFVTGDYGYTF. The complete variable domain, with remaining parts taken from reference TRBV9 and TRBJ1-2, reads DSGVTQTPKHLITATGQRVTLRCSPRSGDLSVYWYQQSLDQGLQFLIQYYNGEERAKGNILERFSAQQFPDLHSELNLSSLELGDSALYFCASSFVTGDYGYTFGSGTRLTVV.

This clone was found a few times. The rearrangement links TRBV19 to TRBJ1-1; D gene ambiguous. Deletions cut 1 base from V and 8 bases from J, with 11 bases between. The CDR3 loop spans 13 amino acids. The germline V gene has CDR1 LNHDA and CDR2 SQIVND (reference sequence). As DNA, the CDR3 is TGTGCCAGTAGTATAGCCCTAGGTGGGGAAGCTTTCTTT. It codes for CASSIALGGEAFF.

The gene calls are TRBV2 and TRBJ2-6; D is undetermined. This CDR3 is built from 12 residues. Germline CDR1 and CDR2: SNHLY and FYNNEI. V was trimmed by 6 bases and J by 2 bases, leaving 2 bases between them. The chain's CDR3 is CASRAGANVLTF. In nucleotides, the CDR3 is TGTGCCAGCAGGGCTGGGGCCAACGTCCTGACTTTC.

This rearrangement joins TRBV10-3 to TRBJ1-5; D possibly corresponds to TRBD1 (5 bases). Deletions cut 3 bases from V and 8 bases from J, with 14 bases between. The CDR3 extends over 14 amino acids. The germline gives CDR1 ENHRY, CDR2 SYGVKD. The CDR3 sequence: CAISDPWGVKPQHF. The CDR3 coding sequence is TGTGCCATCAGTGATCCGTGGGGGGTCAAGCCCCAGCATTTT.

This clone was counted between two and nine times. The rearrangement links TRBV7-3 to TRBJ1-1; no firm D call. Per the germline V gene, CDR1 is SGHTA and CDR2 is FQGTGA. V was cut by 2 bases and J by 4 bases, with 17 bases left in between. The CDR3 has 16 residues. CDR3 protein: CASSLVGLGSGTEAFF. The DNA of the CDR3 is TGTGCCAGCAGCTTAGTCGGTCTCGGCAGTGGCACTGAAGCTTTCTTT.

The V gene is TRBV21-1, the J gene TRBJ1-1. TRBV21-1 is a pseudogene segment. The CDR3 spans 12 residues. The CDR3 nucleotides read TGTGCCAGCAGCAAAGGAAGCACTGAAGCTTTCTTT. Translating it yields CASSKGSTEAFF.

V gene TRBV2 combines with J gene TRBJ1-1; D is ambiguous. The CDR3 is 14 amino acids. CDR1 and CDR2 from the germline V gene are SNHLY and FYNNEI. The V gene lost 6 bases and the J gene lost 5 bases, with 16 bases spanning the gap. CDR3 in DNA: TGTGCCAGCAGCGTGGACGTGACGGGGACTGAAGCTTTCTTT. This translates into CASSVDVTGTEAFF.

The chain combines TRBV19 with TRBJ1-1, with D perhaps TRBD1 (5 bases). V was shortened by 6 bases and J by 7 bases, with 18 bases between the two germline ends. CDR1 is LNHDA, CDR2 SQIVND, per germline (reference sequence). This CDR3 contains 14 residues. The CDR3 DNA is TGTGCCAGTAGCGACGGGACCGATTCTAGTGAAGCTTTCTTT. It specifies CASSDGTDSSEAFF.

The chain links TRBV5-1 to TRBJ1-1, with D unresolved. V lost 0 bases, J lost 7 bases, and 10 bases lay in between. The CDR3 sequence is 13 residues long. Germline lookup yields CDR1 SGHRS and CDR2 YFSETQ. The DNA for the CDR3 is TGCGCCAGCAGCTTGGCGGCGGACGGTGAAGCTTTCTTT. Translating it yields CASSLAADGEAFF. Supplemented by reference TRBV5-1 and TRBJ1-1, the full variable domain reads KAGVTQTPRYLIKTRGQQVTLSCSPISGHRSVSWYQQTPGQGLQFLFEYFSETQRNKGNFPGRFSGRQFSNSRSEMNVSTLELGDSALYLCASSLAADGEAFFGQGTRLTVV.